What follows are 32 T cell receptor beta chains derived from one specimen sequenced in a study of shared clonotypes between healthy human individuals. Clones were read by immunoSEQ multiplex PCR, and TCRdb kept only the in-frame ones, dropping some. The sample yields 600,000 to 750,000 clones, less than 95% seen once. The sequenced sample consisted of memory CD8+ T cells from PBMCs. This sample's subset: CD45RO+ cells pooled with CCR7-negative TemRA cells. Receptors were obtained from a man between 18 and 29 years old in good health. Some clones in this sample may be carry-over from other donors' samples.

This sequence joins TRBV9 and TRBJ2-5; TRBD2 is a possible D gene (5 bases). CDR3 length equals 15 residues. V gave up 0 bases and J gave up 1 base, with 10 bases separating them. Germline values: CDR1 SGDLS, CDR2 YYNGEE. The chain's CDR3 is CASSVDGGRQETQYF. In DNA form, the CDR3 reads TGTGCCAGCAGCGTAGACGGCGGGCGCCAAGAGACCCAGTACTTC.

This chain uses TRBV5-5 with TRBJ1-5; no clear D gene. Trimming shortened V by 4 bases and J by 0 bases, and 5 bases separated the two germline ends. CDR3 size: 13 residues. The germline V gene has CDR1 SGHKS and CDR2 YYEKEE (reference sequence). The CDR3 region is CASSLNSNQPQHF. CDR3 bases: TGTGCCAGCAGCCTTAATAGCAATCAGCCCCAGCATTTT.

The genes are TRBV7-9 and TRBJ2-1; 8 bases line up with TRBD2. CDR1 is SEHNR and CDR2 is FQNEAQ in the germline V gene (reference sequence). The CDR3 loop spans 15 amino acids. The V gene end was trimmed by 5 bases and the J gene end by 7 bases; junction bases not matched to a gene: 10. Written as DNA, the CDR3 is TGTGCCAGCAGCCCAGGGACTAGTGCGTGGAATGAGCAGTTCTTC. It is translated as CASSPGTSAWNEQFF.

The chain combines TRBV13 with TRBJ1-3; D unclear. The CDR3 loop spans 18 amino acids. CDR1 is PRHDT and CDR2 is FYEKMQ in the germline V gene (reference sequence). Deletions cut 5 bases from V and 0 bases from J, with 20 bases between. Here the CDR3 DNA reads TGTGCCAGCAGCCTGACCCCAGACCTTGGCAACTCTGGAAACACCATATATTTT. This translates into CASSLTPDLGNSGNTIYF.

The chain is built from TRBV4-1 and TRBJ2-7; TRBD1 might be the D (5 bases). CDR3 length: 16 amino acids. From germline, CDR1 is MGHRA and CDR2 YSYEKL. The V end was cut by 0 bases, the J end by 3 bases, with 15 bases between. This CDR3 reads CASSQEPRQINYEQYF. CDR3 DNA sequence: TGCGCCAGCAGCCAAGAACCCCGACAGATAAACTACGAGCAGTACTTC.

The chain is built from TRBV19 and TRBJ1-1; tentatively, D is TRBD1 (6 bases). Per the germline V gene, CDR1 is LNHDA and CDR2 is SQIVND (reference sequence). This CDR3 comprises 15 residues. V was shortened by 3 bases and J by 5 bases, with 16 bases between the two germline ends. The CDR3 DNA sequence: TGTGCCAGTAGTATCCGTAACGGGGGGCGGACTGAAGCTTTCTTT. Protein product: CASSIRNGGRTEAFF.

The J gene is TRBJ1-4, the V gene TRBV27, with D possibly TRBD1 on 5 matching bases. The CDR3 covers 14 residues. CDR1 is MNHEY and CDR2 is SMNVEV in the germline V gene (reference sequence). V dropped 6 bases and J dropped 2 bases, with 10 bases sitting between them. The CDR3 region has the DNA TGTGCCAGCAGCCAGGGATCCACTAATGAAAAACTGTTTTTT. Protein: CASSQGSTNEKLFF.

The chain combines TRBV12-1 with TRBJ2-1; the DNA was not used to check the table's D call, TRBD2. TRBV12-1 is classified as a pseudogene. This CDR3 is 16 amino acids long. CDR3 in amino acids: CASSPGTSGTYNEQFF. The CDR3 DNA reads TGTGCCAGCAGCCCAGGGACTAGCGGGACATACAATGAGCAGTTCTTC.

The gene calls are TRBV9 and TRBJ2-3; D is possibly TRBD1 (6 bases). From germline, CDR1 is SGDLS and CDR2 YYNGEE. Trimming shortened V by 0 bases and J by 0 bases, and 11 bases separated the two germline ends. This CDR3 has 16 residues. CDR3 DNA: TGTGCCAGCAGCGTAGAGGACAGATCTAGCACAGATACGCAGTATTTT. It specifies CASSVEDRSSTDTQYF. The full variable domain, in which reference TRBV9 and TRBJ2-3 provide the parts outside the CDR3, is DSGVTQTPKHLITATGQRVTLRCSPRSGDLSVYWYQQSLDQGLQFLIQYYNGEERAKGNILERFSAQQFPDLHSELNLSSLELGDSALYFCASSVEDRSSTDTQYFGPGTRLTVL.

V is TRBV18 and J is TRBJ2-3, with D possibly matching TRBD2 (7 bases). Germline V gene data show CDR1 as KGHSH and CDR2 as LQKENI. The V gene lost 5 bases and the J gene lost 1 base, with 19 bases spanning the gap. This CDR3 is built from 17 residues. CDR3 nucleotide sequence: TGTGCCAGCTCATCTAGGCCACGGCGGGGGCGCACAGATACGCAGTATTTT. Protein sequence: CASSSRPRRGRTDTQYF.

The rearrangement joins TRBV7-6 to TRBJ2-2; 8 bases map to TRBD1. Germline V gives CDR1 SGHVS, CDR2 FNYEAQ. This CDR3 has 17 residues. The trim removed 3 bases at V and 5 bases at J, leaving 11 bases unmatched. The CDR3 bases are TGTGCCAGCAGCTTTTCATTAACAGGGGGAAGTACCGGGGAGCTGTTTTTT. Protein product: CASSFSLTGGSTGELFF.

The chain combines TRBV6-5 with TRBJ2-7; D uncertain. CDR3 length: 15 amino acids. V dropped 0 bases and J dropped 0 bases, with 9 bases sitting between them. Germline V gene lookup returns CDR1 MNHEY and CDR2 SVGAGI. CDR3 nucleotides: TGTGCCAGCAGTTACTCTTCGTGGGCCTCCTACGAGCAGTACTTC. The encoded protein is CASSYSSWASYEQYF.

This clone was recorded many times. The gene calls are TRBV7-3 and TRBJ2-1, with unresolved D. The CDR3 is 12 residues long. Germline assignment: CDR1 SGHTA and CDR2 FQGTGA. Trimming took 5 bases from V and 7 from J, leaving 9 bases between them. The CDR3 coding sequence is TGTGCCAGCAGCCCCGGCTTTAATGAGCAGTTCTTC. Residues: CASSPGFNEQFF.

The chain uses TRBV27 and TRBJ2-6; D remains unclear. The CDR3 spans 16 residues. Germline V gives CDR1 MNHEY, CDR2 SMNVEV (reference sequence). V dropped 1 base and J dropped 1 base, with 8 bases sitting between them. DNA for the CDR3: TGTGCCAGCAGTTTATATCAGGTTTCTGGGGCCAACGTCCTGACTTTC. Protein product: CASSLYQVSGANVLTF.

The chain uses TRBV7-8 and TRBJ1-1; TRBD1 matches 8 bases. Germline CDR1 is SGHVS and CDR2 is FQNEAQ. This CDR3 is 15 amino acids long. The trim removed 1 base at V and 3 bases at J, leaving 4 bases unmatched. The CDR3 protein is CASSLEGQGHTEAFF. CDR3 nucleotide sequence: TGTGCCAGCAGCTTAGAAGGACAGGGACACACTGAAGCTTTCTTT.

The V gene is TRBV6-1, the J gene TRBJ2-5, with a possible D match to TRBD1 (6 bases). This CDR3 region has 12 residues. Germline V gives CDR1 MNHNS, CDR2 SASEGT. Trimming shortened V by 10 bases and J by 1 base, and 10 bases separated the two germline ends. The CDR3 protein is CATNRVQETQYF. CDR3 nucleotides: TGTGCCACAAACAGGGTCCAAGAGACCCAGTACTTC.

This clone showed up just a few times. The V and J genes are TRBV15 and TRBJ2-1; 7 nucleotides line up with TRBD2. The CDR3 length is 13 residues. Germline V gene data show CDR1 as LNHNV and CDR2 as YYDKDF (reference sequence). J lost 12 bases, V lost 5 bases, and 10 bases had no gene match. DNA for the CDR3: TGTGCCACCAGCCGAGCCTCCAGCGGGACGCAGTTCTTC. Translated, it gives CATSRASSGTQFF.

The DNA of the CDR3 is TGTGCCAGCAGTGAAGGTCTGGGGAACCGGGACGGGGAGCTGTTTTTT. Protein product: CASSEGLGNRDGELFF. The V gene is TRBV2, the J gene TRBJ2-2; D might be TRBD2 (5 bases). The CDR3 extends over 16 amino acids. The V end lost 1 base, the J end lost 7 bases, and 16 bases lay between the germline ends. Germline CDR1 SNHLY, CDR2 FYNNEI.

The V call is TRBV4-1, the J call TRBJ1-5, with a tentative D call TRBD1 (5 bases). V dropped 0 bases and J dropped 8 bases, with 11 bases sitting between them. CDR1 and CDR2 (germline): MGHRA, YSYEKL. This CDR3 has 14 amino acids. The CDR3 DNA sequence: TGCGCCAGCAGCCAAGATCCGAGAGGGGAGCCCCAGCATTTT. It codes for CASSQDPRGEPQHF.

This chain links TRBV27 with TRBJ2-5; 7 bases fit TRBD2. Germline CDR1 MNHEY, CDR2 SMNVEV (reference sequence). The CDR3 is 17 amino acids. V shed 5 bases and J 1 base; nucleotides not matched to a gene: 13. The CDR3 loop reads CASSPPRGLVGQETQYF. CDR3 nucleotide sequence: TGTGCCAGCAGTCCACCCCGCGGACTAGTCGGCCAAGAGACCCAGTACTTC.

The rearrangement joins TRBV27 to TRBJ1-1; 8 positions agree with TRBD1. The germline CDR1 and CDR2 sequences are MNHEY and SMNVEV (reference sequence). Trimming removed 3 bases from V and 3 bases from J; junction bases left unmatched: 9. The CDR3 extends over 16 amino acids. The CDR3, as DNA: TGTGCCAGCAGTTTCCTTCGGACAGGGTTTGACACTGAAGCTTTCTTT. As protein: CASSFLRTGFDTEAFF.

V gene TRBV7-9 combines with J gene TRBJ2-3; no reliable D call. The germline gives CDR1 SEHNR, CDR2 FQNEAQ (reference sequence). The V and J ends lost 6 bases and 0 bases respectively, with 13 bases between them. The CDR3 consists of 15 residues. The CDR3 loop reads CASSTWDASTDTQYF. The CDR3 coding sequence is TGTGCCAGCAGTACATGGGATGCTAGCACAGATACGCAGTATTTT.

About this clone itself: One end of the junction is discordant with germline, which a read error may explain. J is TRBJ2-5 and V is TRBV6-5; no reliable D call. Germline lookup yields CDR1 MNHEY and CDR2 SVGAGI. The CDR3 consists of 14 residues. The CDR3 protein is CATSLRAGGETQYF. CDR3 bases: TGTGCCACCAGTCTTAGGGCCGGTGGGGAGACCCAGTACTTC.

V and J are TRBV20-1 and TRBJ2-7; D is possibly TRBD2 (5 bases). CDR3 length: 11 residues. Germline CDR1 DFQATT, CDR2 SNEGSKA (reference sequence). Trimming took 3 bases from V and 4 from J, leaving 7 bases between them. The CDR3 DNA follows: TGCAGTGCTAGGAAGCGGTACGAGCAGTACTTC. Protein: CSARKRYEQYF.

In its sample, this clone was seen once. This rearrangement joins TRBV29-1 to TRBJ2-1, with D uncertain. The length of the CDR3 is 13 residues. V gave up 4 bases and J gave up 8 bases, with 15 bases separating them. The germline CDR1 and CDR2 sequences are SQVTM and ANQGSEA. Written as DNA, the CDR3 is TGCAGCGTTGGTAACCCCTCGGCTGATGAGCAGTTCTTC. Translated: CSVGNPSADEQFF.

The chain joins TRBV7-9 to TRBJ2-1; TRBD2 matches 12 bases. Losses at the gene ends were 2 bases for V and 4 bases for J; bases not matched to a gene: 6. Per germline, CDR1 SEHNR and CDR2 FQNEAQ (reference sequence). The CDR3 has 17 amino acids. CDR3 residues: CASSLLWTSGAYNEQFF. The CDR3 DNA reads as TGTGCCAGCAGCTTATTGTGGACTAGCGGGGCTTACAATGAGCAGTTCTTC.

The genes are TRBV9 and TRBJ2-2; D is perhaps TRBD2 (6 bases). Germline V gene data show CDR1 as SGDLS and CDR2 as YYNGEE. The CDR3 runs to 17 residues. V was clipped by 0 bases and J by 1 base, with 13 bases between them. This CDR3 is CASSVVGLGGNTGELFF. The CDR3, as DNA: TGTGCCAGCAGCGTAGTGGGATTGGGAGGGAACACCGGGGAGCTGTTTTTT.

DNA of the CDR3: TGTGCCAGCAGCCCGCGGGAGAGAGGGTCTGGCTACACCTTC. Its translation is CASSPRERGSGYTF. The J gene is TRBJ1-2, the V gene TRBV7-9; D ambiguous. The CDR3 runs to 14 residues. Germline CDR1 and CDR2: SEHNR and FQNEAQ (reference sequence). V was shortened by 5 bases and J by 7 bases, with 17 bases between the two germline ends.

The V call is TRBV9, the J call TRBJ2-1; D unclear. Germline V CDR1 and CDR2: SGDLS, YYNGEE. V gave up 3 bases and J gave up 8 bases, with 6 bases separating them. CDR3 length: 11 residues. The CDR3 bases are TGTGCCAGCAGCGCGAGTGATGAGCAGTTCTTC. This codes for CASSASDEQFF.

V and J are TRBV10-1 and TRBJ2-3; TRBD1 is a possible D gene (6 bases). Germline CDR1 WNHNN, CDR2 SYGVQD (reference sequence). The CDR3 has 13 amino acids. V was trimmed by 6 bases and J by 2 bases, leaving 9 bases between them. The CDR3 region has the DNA TGCGCCAGCAGACGGGACACCACAGATACGCAGTATTTT. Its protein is CASRRDTTDTQYF.

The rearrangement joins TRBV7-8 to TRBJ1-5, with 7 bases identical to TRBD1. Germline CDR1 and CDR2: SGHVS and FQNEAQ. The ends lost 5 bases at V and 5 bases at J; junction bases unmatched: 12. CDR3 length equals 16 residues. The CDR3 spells CASSTYPDRLDQPQHF. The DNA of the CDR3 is TGTGCCAGCAGCACCTACCCGGACAGGTTGGATCAGCCCCAGCATTTT.

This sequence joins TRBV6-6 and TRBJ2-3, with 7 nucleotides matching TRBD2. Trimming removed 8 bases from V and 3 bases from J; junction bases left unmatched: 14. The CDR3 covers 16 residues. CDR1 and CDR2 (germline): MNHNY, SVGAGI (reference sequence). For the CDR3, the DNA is TGTGCCAGCCTATTAACTAGCGCGGATGGTACAGATACGCAGTATTTT. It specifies CASLLTSADGTDTQYF.